The entry that follows covers one TCR beta chain sequence. The Seattle patients joined while their infection was active and were tracked longitudinally afterward. Original methodology: Amplifying reference gene primers gave estimates of nucleated cell counts. Produced via immunoSEQ multiplex PCR; TCRdb's table is partial and in-frame only. D and trimming were read from the DNA, whereas the V and J calls and clone size are those reported in that table. The sample consists of over 150,000 clones, about 88% of them appearing once. This record belongs to a study of blood T cell repertoires in COVID-19. Overall study: Specimens from acute and convalescent COVID-19 originated in the United States, Italy and Spain. PBMCs, B-cell-depleted T cells, or T cells provided the cDNA or gDNA that made up the material.

Losses at the gene ends were 6 bases for V and 7 bases for J; bases not matched to a gene: 17. This CDR3 comprises 17 residues. The germline V gene encodes CDR1 MNHEY and CDR2 SVGEGT. This sequence was found in a man aged 50-59 years with COVID-19, enrolled during active disease. The chain uses TRBV6-2 or TRBV6-3 and TRBJ1-5; TRBD1 matches at 8 bases. Input material: peripheral blood. The CDR3 DNA follows: TGTGCCAGCAGCCCCGGTTTACGCAGGGGGCGTGAACAGCCCCAGCATTTT. Its protein product is CASSPGLRRGREQPQHF.